This T cell receptor beta chain was captured by sequencing in a study of blood T cell repertoires in COVID-19. Study-wide context: T cells, B-cell-depleted T cells, or PBMCs supplied cDNA or gDNA.

Per the authors' pipeline: It was from reference gene primer amplification that nucleated cell counts were estimated. The repertoire was sequenced with immunoSEQ multiplex PCR; TCRdb's copy has only in-frame clones and lacks some. V, J and clone size were drawn from that table, and D and trimming were deduced from the DNA. Of 250,000 to 350,000 clones in the sample, roughly 90% were seen once. V was trimmed by 2 bases and J by 0 bases, leaving 11 bases between them. This CDR3 is 16 amino acids long. Germline V gives CDR1 SGHRS, CDR2 YFSETQ. Sequenced: peripheral blood. This clonotype originated in a woman aged 55-70 years with acute or convalescent COVID-19. This sequence joins TRBV5-1 and TRBJ1-4; D is possibly TRBD1 (6 bases). CDR3 bases: TGCGCCAGCAGCTTACAGGGCCTTGCAACTAATGAAAAACTGTTTTTT. The encoded protein is CASSLQGLATNEKLFF. Variable domain in full (rest from reference TRBV5-1 and TRBJ1-4): KAGVTQTPRYLIKTRGQQVTLSCSPISGHRSVSWYQQTPGQGLQFLFEYFSETQRNKGNFPGRFSGRQFSNSRSEMNVSTLELGDSALYLCASSLQGLATNEKLFFGSGTQLSVL.